This T cell receptor beta chain appears in the sequencing data of a study of blood T cell repertoires in COVID-19. Overall study: The United States, Italy and Spain were the sources of the acute and convalescent COVID-19 samples. PBMCs, B-cell-depleted T cells, or T cells provided the cDNA or gDNA that made up the material.

In the authors' methods: Nucleated cell counts were estimated from reference gene primer amplification. Assay: immunoSEQ multiplex PCR; the TCRdb copy retains only in-frame clones and omits some. From that table come the V and J calls and clone size; the DNA was used to work out D and trimming. The table shows about 190,000 clones, with more than 75% occurring only once. This CDR3 comprises 12 residues. V lost 4 bases to trimming and J lost 4 bases, with 6 bases between them. Germline V gene data show CDR1 as SNHLY and CDR2 as FYNNEI. Sequencing input: peripheral blood. The source is a man between 35 and 55 years old with active or convalescent COVID-19. The chain joins TRBV2 to TRBJ2-3, with D possibly TRBD2 on 5 matching bases. The CDR3 protein is CASSVDSDTQYF. The CDR3 nucleotides read TGTGCCAGCAGTGTGGACTCAGATACGCAGTATTTT.